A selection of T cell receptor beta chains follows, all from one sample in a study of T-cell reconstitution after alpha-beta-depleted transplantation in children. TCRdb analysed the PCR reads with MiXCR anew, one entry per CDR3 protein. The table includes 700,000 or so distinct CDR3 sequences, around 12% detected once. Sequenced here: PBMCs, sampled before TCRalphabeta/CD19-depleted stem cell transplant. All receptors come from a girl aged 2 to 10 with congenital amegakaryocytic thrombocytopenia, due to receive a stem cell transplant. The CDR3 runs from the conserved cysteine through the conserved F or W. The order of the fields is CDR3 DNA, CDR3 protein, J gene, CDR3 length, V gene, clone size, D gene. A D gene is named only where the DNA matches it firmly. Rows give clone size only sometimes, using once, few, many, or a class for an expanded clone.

TGCAGTGCTCCCGGGACAGGCTACGAGCAGTACTTC	CSAPGTGYEQYF	TRBJ2-7	12	TRBV20-1	many	TRBD1
TGCGCCAGCAGCCATCCTAGCGGCCTTAACACCGGGGAGCTGTTTTTT	CASSHPSGLNTGELFF	TRBJ2-2	16	TRBV5-1	many	TRBD2
TGTGCCAGCAGCCGAAGCCAGGGACTACGGACCGGGGAGCTGTTTTTT	CASSRSQGLRTGELFF	TRBJ2-2	16	TRBV11-2	-	TRBD2
TGCAGTGCTTGGGCCGGGGCCGCAGATACGCAGTATTTT	CSAWAGAADTQYF	TRBJ2-3	13	TRBV20-1	many	-
TGCAGCGTTGAGCCGGGACTAGCGGGAGGGTTGGAGACCCAGTACTTC	CSVEPGLAGGLETQYF	TRBJ2-5	16	TRBV29-1	-	TRBD2
TGTGCCAGCAGCCACCGTGAGCGGGAGAATGAGCAGTTCTTC	CASSHRERENEQFF	TRBJ2-1	14	TRBV7-9	few	TRBD2
TGCAGTGCACCACTAGCGGGAGGGCCGGATGAGCAGTTCTTC	CSAPLAGGPDEQFF	TRBJ2-1	14	TRBV20-1	many	TRBD2
TGTGCCATCAGTGAGGGAGCCAAAAACATTCAGTACTTC	CAISEGAKNIQYF	TRBJ2-4	13	TRBV10-3	many	-
TGTGCCAGTCCCAATCTTAAATCAGGCAATGAGCAGTTCTTC	CASPNLKSGNEQFF	TRBJ2-1	14	TRBV7-9	few	-
TGTGCCAGCAGCGGGGGACTAGCCGAGCAGTACTTC	CASSGGLAEQYF	TRBJ2-7	12	TRBV5-6	-	TRBD2
TGCAGTGCTCGTTGGGACGGATCTAATGAAAAACTGTTTTTT	CSARWDGSNEKLFF	TRBJ1-4	14	TRBV20-1	many	-
TGTGCCAGCAGCCCCGACCGCGTAGCCAAAAACATTCAGTACTTC	CASSPDRVAKNIQYF	TRBJ2-4	15	TRBV7-8	-	-
TGTGCCAGCAGCCCAACGGTGGGTGATCCCTACGAGCAGTACTTC	CASSPTVGDPYEQYF	TRBJ2-7	15	TRBV7-9	-	-
TGTGCCAGCAGTGGACAGGGGCGCCTTGGTGAGCAGTTCTTC	CASSGQGRLGEQFF	TRBJ2-1	14	TRBV7-9	many	TRBD1
TGTGCCAGCAGTTTTATGACAGATTCTAACTATGGCTACACCTTC	CASSFMTDSNYGYTF	TRBJ1-2	15	TRBV12-3/TRBV12-4	-	-
TGCAGCGTGTACAGGGTTACTGAAGCTTTCTTT	CSVYRVTEAFF	TRBJ1-1	11	TRBV29-1	many	-
TGTGCCAGCACGCCACAGGGCGACTCAGAGCTGTTTTTT	CASTPQGDSELFF	TRBJ2-2	13	TRBV9	-	-
TGTGCCAGCAGTTTTATCGTCTTGGCTAGCGACCGAGTCTACGAGCAGTACTTC	CASSFIVLASDRVYEQYF	TRBJ2-7	18	TRBV12-3/TRBV12-4	-	-
TGTGCCAGCAGCTGGACTATCCTCAATGAGCAGTTCTTC	CASSWTILNEQFF	TRBJ2-1	13	TRBV7-9	many	-
TGCGCCAGCAGCTTTACCCACACCGGGGAGCTGTTTTTT	CASSFTHTGELFF	TRBJ2-2	13	TRBV5-1	-	-
TGTGCCAGCAGCTTGGCTGTTCCAGGGGGCTATGGCTACACCTTC	CASSLAVPGGYGYTF	TRBJ1-2	15	TRBV5-5	-	TRBD1
TGCGCCAGCAGCTTGGCCAAAGGGACAGGGGGCTCTTTCGAAGCTTTCTTT	CASSLAKGTGGSFEAFF	TRBJ1-1	17	TRBV5-1	many	TRBD1
TGCGCCAGCAGCTTGGGTCGGATGATTACCTACGAGCAGTACTTC	CASSLGRMITYEQYF	TRBJ2-7	15	TRBV5-1	many	-
TGCGCCAGCAGCTTGGGGTCTTCTACGCGGCCCGGGGAGCTGTTTTTT	CASSLGSSTRPGELFF	TRBJ2-2	16	TRBV5-1	-	-
TGTGCCAGCAGTTCCCCGACTAGCGGGAGGGTCGGCGGGGAGCTGTTTTTT	CASSSPTSGRVGGELFF	TRBJ2-2	17	TRBV12-3/TRBV12-4	many	TRBD2
TGCAGTGCTAGGAATCAGGCTTGGGAGACCCAGTACTTC	CSARNQAWETQYF	TRBJ2-5	13	TRBV20-1	many	-
TGTGCCAGCAGCTTAAGGGAAAGCGTTCAAGAGACCCAGTACTTC	CASSLRESVQETQYF	TRBJ2-5	15	TRBV11-2	few	-
TGTGCCACCAGCAGAGAGGGACAGGGCACAGATACGCAGTATTTT	CATSREGQGTDTQYF	TRBJ2-3	15	TRBV15	-	TRBD1
TGCGCCAGCAGCTTGGACTACCCCACCGGGGAGCTGTTTTTT	CASSLDYPTGELFF	TRBJ2-2	14	TRBV5-1	few	-
TGCGCCAGCAGCCTCCGCTATTACACCGGGGAGCTGTTTTTT	CASSLRYYTGELFF	TRBJ2-2	14	TRBV5-1	many	-
TGTGCCAGCAGTTTTGGGGAGGACACTGAAGCTTTCTTT	CASSFGEDTEAFF	TRBJ1-1	13	TRBV12-3/TRBV12-4	many	-
TGTGCCACCACTGCGGGAGGGGTGAACACCGGGGAGCTGTTTTTT	CATTAGGVNTGELFF	TRBJ2-2	15	TRBV28	few	TRBD2
TGTGCCATCATGTCGACTAGCGGGAACACCGGGGAGCTGTTTTTT	CAIMSTSGNTGELFF	TRBJ2-2	15	TRBV10-3	-	TRBD2
TGCAGTGCTAGAGCCCCTCTACGAACCGGACTAGCGGGCGAGCAGTACTTC	CSARAPLRTGLAGEQYF	TRBJ2-7	17	TRBV20-1	-	TRBD2
TGTGCCAGCAGCTTGATGGGGACCCAGTACTTC	CASSLMGTQYF	TRBJ2-5	11	TRBV5-6	many	-
TGCAGCGTCTCCCTTCATCAGAACTCCTACAATGAGCAGTTCTTC	CSVSLHQNSYNEQFF	TRBJ2-1	15	TRBV29-1	many	-
TGTGCCATCAGACCAGACGCGGGAGCGGCATACGAGCAGTACTTC	CAIRPDAGAAYEQYF	TRBJ2-7	15	TRBV10-3	few	TRBD2
TGCAGTGCTAGGGGGTCATGGGATACGCAGTATTTT	CSARGSWDTQYF	TRBJ2-3	12	TRBV20-1	many	-
TGTGCCAGCAGCTCCATTGTCGGACTAGCGGGAGTAATGTTCTTC	CASSSIVGLAGVMFF	TRBJ2-1	15	TRBV7-6	-	TRBD2
TGTGCCAGCAGTAGGTGGACCCAAGGAGGTGGTACGCAGTATTTT	CASSRWTQGGGTQYF	TRBJ2-3	15	TRBV6-1	few	-
TGCAGCGTTGGAATGCTTGGTCACACAGCTTTCTTT	CSVGMLGHTAFF	TRBJ1-1	12	TRBV29-1	few	-
TGTGCCAGCAGCCGACAAGAAGGGGAAGGGACCCAGTACTTC	CASSRQEGEGTQYF	TRBJ2-5	14	TRBV3-1	many	-
TGCAGCGTCCCAGCACCTAGCGGGAGCCGAAACGAGCAGTACTTC	CSVPAPSGSRNEQYF	TRBJ2-7	15	TRBV29-1	many	TRBD2
TGTGCCAGCACCCTTTACAGGGGCAATGAGCAGTTCTTC	CASTLYRGNEQFF	TRBJ2-1	13	TRBV27	many	TRBD1
TGTGCCAGCACCCTAATGGGGGAGCAGTACTTC	CASTLMGEQYF	TRBJ2-7	11	TRBV12-3/TRBV12-4	many	-
TGTGCCAGCAGGAGACTAGCCATATCATCCTACGAGCAGTACTTC	CASRRLAISSYEQYF	TRBJ2-7	15	TRBV6-6	many	TRBD2